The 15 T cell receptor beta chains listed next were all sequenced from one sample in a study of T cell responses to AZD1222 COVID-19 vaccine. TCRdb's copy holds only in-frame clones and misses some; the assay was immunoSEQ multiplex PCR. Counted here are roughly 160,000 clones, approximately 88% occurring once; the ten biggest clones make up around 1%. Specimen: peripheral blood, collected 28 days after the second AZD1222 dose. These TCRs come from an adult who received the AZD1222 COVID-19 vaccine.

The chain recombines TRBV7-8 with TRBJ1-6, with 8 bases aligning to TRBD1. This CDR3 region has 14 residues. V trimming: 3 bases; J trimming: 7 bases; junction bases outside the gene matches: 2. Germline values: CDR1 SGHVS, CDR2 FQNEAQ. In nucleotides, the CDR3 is TGTGCCAGCAGCTTCAACAGGGGGAATTCACCCCTCCACTTT. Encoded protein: CASSFNRGNSPLHF.

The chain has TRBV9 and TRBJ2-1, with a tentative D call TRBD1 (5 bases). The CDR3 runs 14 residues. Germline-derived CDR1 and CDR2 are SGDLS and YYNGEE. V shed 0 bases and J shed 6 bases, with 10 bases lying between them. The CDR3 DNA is TGTGCCAGCAGCGTAGCCAGGGCCCGCAATGAGCAGTTCTTC. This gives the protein CASSVARARNEQFF.

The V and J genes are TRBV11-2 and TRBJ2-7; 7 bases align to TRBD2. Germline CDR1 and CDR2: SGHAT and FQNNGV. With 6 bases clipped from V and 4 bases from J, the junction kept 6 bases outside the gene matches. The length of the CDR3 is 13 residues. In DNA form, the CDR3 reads TGTGCCAGCAGTCCCCCGGGGGGTTACGAGCAGTACTTC. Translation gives CASSPPGGYEQYF.

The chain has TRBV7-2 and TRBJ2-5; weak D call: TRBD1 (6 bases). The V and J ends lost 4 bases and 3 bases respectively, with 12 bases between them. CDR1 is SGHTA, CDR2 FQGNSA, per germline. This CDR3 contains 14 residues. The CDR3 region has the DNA TGTGCCAGCAGCTCCCGCTGGACAGAAGAGACCCAGTACTTC. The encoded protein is CASSSRWTEETQYF. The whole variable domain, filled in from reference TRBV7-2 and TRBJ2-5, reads GAGVSQSPSNKVTEKGKDVELRCDPISGHTALYWYRQSLGQGLEFLIYFQGNSAPDKSGLPSDRFSAERTGGSVSTLTIQRTQQEDSAVYLCASSSRWTEETQYFGPGTRLLVL.

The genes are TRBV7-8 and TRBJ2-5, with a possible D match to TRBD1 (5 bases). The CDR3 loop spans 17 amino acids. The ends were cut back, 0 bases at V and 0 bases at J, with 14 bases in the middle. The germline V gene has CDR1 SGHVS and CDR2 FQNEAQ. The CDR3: CASSLAVYHRNQETQYF. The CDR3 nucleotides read TGTGCCAGCAGCTTAGCCGTCTACCACAGGAACCAAGAGACCCAGTACTTC. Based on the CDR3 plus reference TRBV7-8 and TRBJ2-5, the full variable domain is GAGVSQSPRYKVAKRGQDVALRCDPISGHVSLFWYQQALGQGPEFLTYFQNEAQLDKSGLPSDRFFAERPEGSVSTLKIQRTQQEDSAVYLCASSLAVYHRNQETQYFGPGTRLLVL.

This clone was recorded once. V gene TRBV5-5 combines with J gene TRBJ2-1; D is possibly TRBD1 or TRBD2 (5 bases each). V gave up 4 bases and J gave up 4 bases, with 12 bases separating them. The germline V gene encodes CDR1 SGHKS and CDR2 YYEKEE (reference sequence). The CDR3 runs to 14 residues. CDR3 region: CASSTGTPYNEQFF. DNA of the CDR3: TGTGCCAGCAGCACCGGGACCCCATACAATGAGCAGTTCTTC.

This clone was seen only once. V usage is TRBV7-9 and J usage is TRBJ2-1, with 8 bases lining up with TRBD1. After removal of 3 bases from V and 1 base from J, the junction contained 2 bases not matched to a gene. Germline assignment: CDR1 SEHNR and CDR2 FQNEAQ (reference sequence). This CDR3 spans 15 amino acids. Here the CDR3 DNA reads TGTGCCAGCAGCTTCCGGACAGGGTCCTACAATGAGCAGTTCTTC. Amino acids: CASSFRTGSYNEQFF.

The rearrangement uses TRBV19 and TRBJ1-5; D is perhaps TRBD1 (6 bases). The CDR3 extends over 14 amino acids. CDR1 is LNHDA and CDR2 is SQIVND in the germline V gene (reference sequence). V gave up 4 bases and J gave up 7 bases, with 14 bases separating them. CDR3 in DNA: TGTGCCAGTAGTACCCGAGACGGGGGCCAGCCCCAGCATTTT. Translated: CASSTRDGGQPQHF.

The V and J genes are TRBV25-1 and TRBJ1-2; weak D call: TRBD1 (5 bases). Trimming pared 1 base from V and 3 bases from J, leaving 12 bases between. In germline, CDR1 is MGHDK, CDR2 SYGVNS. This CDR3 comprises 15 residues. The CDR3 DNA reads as TGTGCCAGCAGTGAATGGGCTGGGGGGGACTATGGCTACACCTTC. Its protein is CASSEWAGGDYGYTF.

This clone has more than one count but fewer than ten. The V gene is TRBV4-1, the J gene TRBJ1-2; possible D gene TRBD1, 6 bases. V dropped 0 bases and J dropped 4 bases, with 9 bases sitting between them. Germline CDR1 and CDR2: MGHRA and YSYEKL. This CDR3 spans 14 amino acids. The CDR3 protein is CASSQEEGGYGYTF. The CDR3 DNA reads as TGCGCCAGCAGCCAAGAAGAGGGGGGCTATGGCTACACCTTC.

CDR3 region: CASSLFGPSYEQYF. Written as DNA, the CDR3 is TGTGCCAGCAGCTTATTCGGTCCGTCCTACGAGCAGTACTTC. The chain combines TRBV13 with TRBJ2-7; D unclear. Looked up from germline, CDR1 is PRHDT and CDR2 is FYEKMQ (reference sequence). The CDR3 runs 14 residues. Trimming removed 2 bases from V and 1 base from J, with 9 bases in between.

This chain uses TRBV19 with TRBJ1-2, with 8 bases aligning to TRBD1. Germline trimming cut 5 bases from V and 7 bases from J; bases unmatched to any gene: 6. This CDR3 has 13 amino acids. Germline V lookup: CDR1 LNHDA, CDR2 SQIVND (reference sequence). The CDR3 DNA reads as TGTGCCAGTAGTTACGGGACAGGAGGTGGCTACACCTTC. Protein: CASSYGTGGGYTF.

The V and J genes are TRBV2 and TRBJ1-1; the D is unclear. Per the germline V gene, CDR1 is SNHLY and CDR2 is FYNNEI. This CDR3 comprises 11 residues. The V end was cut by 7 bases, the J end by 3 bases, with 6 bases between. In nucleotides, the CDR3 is TGTGCCAGCATCCCACACACTGAAGCTTTCTTT. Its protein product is CASIPHTEAFF.

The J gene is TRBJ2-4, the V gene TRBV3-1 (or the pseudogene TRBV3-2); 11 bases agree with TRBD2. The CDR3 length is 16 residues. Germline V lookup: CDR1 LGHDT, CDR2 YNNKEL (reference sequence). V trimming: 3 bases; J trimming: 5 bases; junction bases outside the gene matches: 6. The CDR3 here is CASSHRPSGGQNIQYF. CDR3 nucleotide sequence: TGTGCCAGCAGCCACCGACCTAGCGGGGGGCAAAACATTCAGTACTTC.

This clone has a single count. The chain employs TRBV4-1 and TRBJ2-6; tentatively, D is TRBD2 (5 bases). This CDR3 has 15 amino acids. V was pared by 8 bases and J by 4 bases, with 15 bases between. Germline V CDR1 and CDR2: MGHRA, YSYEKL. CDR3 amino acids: CASGPTGYGANVLTF. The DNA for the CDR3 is TGCGCCAGCGGTCCTACGGGGTACGGGGCCAACGTCCTGACTTTC.